This record covers a single T cell receptor beta chain. The data belong to a study of T cells in Graves' hyperthyroidism and ophthalmopathy. RNA transcripts served as the template for amplifying TCR beta CDR3 regions. The primer set for the first-round RT-PCR of the TCR CDR3 was HTBI. TCRdb fed the multiplex PCR reads into MiXCR, producing one record per CDR3 protein. The table records about 640,000 distinct CDR3 sequences, approximately 42% of them present only once. The V and J ends lost 2 bases and 4 bases respectively, with 14 bases between them. The length of the CDR3 is 15 residues. Germline CDR1 and CDR2: MNHNS and SASEGT.

This receptor was obtained from an adult man with Graves' disease, either hyperthyroidism or ophthalmopathy (not recorded which). The material sequenced was peripheral blood or thyroid tissue (not recorded which). The V gene is TRBV6-1, the J gene TRBJ1-1, with a possible D match to TRBD1 (5 bases). The CDR3 region has the DNA TGTGCCAGCAGTGAAAGGTGGGGGTTTGGCACTGAAGCTTTCTTT. Translation: CASSERWGFGTEAFF.